The 15 T cell receptor beta chains below were found in one sample sequenced in a study of early T cells in non-severe SARS-CoV-2 infection. TCRdb reprocessed the 5' RACE reads via MiXCR and lists one record per CDR3 protein. This sample yields more than 25,000 distinct CDR3 sequences, of which 3.5% to 5.5% are seen a single time; around 5.9% belongs to the top ten. Sequenced material: whole blood, taken at baseline. The receptors were gathered from an adult who was a healthcare worker with PCR-confirmed SARS-CoV-2 infection or an uninfected control (not recorded which).

This clonotype appeared many times. V and J are TRBV14 and TRBJ2-7; TRBD2 is a possible D gene (5 bases). Germline CDR1 reads SGHDN; CDR2 reads FVKESK. The ends were cut back, 6 bases at V and 3 bases at J, with 12 bases in the middle. The CDR3 has 13 residues. CDR3 sequence reads: CASSLRGFYEQYF. The CDR3 DNA reads TGTGCCAGCAGTCTACGGGGTTTCTACGAGCAGTACTTC.

This clonotype was recorded at least ten times. V usage is TRBV9 and J usage is TRBJ2-1; TRBD2 agrees at 9 bases. The CDR3 has 15 amino acids. Germline values: CDR1 SGDLS, CDR2 YYNGEE. V was clipped by 4 bases and J by 7 bases; unmatched bases: 9. CDR3 sequence: CASSPSGNSQNEQFF. In nucleotides, the CDR3 is TGTGCCAGCAGCCCTAGCGGGAATTCTCAGAATGAGCAGTTCTTC.

Ten or more counts support this clonotype. The CDR3 sequence is CASSLFPSGNRMMNTEAFF. DNA of the CDR3: TGTGCCAGCAGCTTATTCCCGTCCGGGAACAGGATGATGAACACTGAAGCTTTCTTT. This chain uses TRBV11-3 with TRBJ1-1; a possible D gene is TRBD1 (5 bases). This CDR3 comprises 19 residues. Trimming left V 2 bases short and J 0 bases short, with 22 bases between. CDR1 is SGHNT, CDR2 YENEEA, per germline.

This clonotype showed up many times. This rearrangement joins TRBV2 to TRBJ2-2; TRBD1 or TRBD2 may be the D gene (5 bases each). The CDR3 contains 15 residues. Trimming pared 10 bases from V and 0 bases from J, leaving 15 bases between. From germline, CDR1 is SNHLY and CDR2 FYNNEI. The CDR3 region has the DNA TGTGCCATCCTGAGGGGCGGAACGAACACCGGGGAGCTGTTTTTT. Residues: CAILRGGTNTGELFF.

Note on this clonotype: A much more abundant neighbour one base away suggests this may be a read error. The genes are TRBV12-3 or TRBV12-4 and TRBJ2-5; D unclear. There are 15 residues in the CDR3. Trimming stripped 3 bases from V and 5 bases from J, with 16 bases between. The CDR3 region has the DNA TGTGCCAGCAGTTTGTCGGCGGAAGAGGCGGAGACCCAGTACTTC. Translating it yields CASSLSAEEAETQYF.

In this sample, this clonotype turned up many times. The chain is built from TRBV11-3 and TRBJ2-1, with 9 bases identical to TRBD2. From germline, CDR1 is SGHNT and CDR2 YENEEA. The CDR3 is 16 amino acids. Losses at the gene ends were 1 base for V and 7 bases for J; bases not matched to a gene: 8. For the CDR3, the DNA is TGTGCCAGCAGCTTAGGACTAGCGGAGGGGGGAAATGAGCAGTTCTTC. It is translated as CASSLGLAEGGNEQFF.

This clonotype was seen at least ten times. V is TRBV27 and J is TRBJ2-2; D is possibly TRBD1 (6 bases). CDR1 and CDR2 from the germline V gene are MNHEY and SMNVEV (reference sequence). This CDR3 comprises 16 residues. The V and J ends lost 6 bases and 6 bases respectively, with 20 bases between them. The CDR3 protein is CASRSNTGFWAGELFF. CDR3 nucleotides: TGTGCCAGCAGGTCAAACACAGGGTTCTGGGCCGGGGAGCTGTTTTTT.

Ten or more counts support this clonotype. The genes are TRBV24-1 and TRBJ1-2; TRBD1 matches at 9 bases. The CDR3 totals 15 residues. The V gene end was trimmed by 2 bases and the J gene end by 6 bases; junction bases not matched to a gene: 6. The germline CDR1 and CDR2 sequences are KGHDR and SFDVKD. The CDR3 DNA sequence: TGTGCCACCAGTGATTGGGGGACAGGGTCGGATGGCTACACCTTC. Encoded protein: CATSDWGTGSDGYTF.

Sample share makes this clonotype medium-sized (0.01 to 0.1%). The CDR3 DNA reads as TGCGCCAGCAGCTCAGGGGGCGTGGAAGATACGCAGTATTTT. It specifies CASSSGGVEDTQYF. The V gene is TRBV5-1, the J gene TRBJ2-3; 8 bases are shared with TRBD1. Trimming removed 3 bases from V and 5 bases from J; junction bases left unmatched: 5. CDR1 is SGHRS and CDR2 is YFSETQ in the germline V gene. The CDR3 is 14 amino acids.

This clonotype was picked up many times. The chain is built from TRBV11-3 and TRBJ2-3, with TRBD2 matching over 7 bases. The J segment lost 1 base and the V segment lost 5 bases, leaving 9 bases of the junction unmatched. The V gene's germline CDR1 is SGHNT and CDR2 YENEEA. The CDR3 is made up of 16 amino acids. This CDR3 reads CASSPLRGRRTDTQYF. For the CDR3, the DNA is TGTGCCAGCAGCCCGCTTCGCGGGAGACGCACAGATACGCAGTATTTT.

There are many counts of this clonotype. The rearrangement joins TRBV6-5 to TRBJ2-1; TRBD1 matches 7 bases. The junction had 9 bases not matched to a gene; V was cut back by 6 bases and J by 4 bases. Germline loops: CDR1 MNHEY, CDR2 SVGAGI. The CDR3 is made up of 15 amino acids. This chain's CDR3 is CASSNRGTAYNEQFF. In nucleotides, the CDR3 is TGTGCCAGCAGCAATCGAGGGACAGCTTACAATGAGCAGTTCTTC.

This clonotype has at least ten counts. The chain joins TRBV5-4 to TRBJ1-2; tentatively, D is TRBD1 (6 bases). V lost 0 bases to trimming and J lost 3 bases, with 12 bases between them. CDR1 is SGHNT, CDR2 YYREEE, per germline (reference sequence). The CDR3 contains 15 residues. CDR3 DNA: TGTGCCAGCAGCTTGGCGAGGGAGGGGGACTATGGCTACACCTTC. It translates to CASSLAREGDYGYTF.

This clonotype was seen ten or more times. The V gene is TRBV2, the J gene TRBJ2-5; D uncertain. The V end was cut by 3 bases, the J end by 5 bases, with 10 bases between. The germline V gene has CDR1 SNHLY and CDR2 FYNNEI. This CDR3 is built from 13 residues. CDR3 residues: CASSDVLGETQYF. The CDR3 nucleotides are TGTGCCAGCAGTGATGTCCTAGGGGAGACCCAGTACTTC.

This clonotype was recorded many times. V and J are TRBV7-9 and TRBJ2-3, with 8 bases lining up with TRBD1. The CDR3 covers 15 residues. V trimming: 7 bases; J trimming: 5 bases; junction bases outside the gene matches: 11. CDR1 and CDR2 from the germline V gene are SEHNR and FQNEAQ (reference sequence). This CDR3 is CASTRTGGLGDTQYF. The CDR3 DNA reads TGTGCCAGCACCCGAACAGGGGGATTAGGAGATACGCAGTATTTT.

This clonotype was counted ten times or more. The chain joins TRBV7-3 to TRBJ2-1; D is perhaps TRBD1 (5 bases). Between the trimmed V and J ends, which lost 4 bases and 7 bases, there was a span of 11 bases. Per the germline V gene, CDR1 is SGHTA and CDR2 is FQGTGA. This CDR3 comprises 13 residues. In nucleotides, the CDR3 is TGTGCCAGCAGCTCCACAGGTGGGAATGAGCAGTTCTTC. This sequence encodes CASSSTGGNEQFF.